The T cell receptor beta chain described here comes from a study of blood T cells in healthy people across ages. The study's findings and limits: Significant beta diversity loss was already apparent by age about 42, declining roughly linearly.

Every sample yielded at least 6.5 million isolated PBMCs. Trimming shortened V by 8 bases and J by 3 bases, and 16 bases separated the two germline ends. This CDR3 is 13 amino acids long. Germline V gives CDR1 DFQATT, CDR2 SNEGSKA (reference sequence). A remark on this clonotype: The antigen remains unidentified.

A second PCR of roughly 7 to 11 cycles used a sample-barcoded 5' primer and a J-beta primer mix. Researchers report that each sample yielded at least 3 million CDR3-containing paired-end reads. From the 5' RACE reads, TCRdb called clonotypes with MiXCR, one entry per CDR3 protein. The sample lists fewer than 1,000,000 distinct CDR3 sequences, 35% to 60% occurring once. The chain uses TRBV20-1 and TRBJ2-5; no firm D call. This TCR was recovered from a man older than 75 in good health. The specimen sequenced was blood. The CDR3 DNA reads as TGCAGTACCCTCGGCCCTACCGAAGAGACCCAGTACTTC. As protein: CSTLGPTEETQYF.